These T cell receptor beta chains were read from a single sample in a study of long-term antiretroviral therapy in people with HIV. The repertoire was sequenced with immunoSEQ multiplex PCR; TCRdb's copy has only in-frame clones and lacks some. Altogether over 20,000 clones are present, roughly 84% being singletons, with the ten largest covering 19%. The sequenced sample was unsorted PBMCs, obtained 0.1 years before starting antiretroviral therapy. The receptors stem from a man in his late teens or twenties with HIV. Both conserved end residues are part of each CDR3. D genes are given only for firm matches.

D gene: TRBD1
J gene: TRBJ2-1
V gene: TRBV5-4
CDR3 DNA: TGTGCCAGCAGCTTGGGGACAGGGGACGAGCAGTTCTTC
CDR3 protein: CASSLGTGDEQFF

D gene: TRBD2
J gene: TRBJ2-2
V gene: TRBV7-3
CDR3 DNA: TGTGCCAGCAGCCCTGGAGCGGGAGTGAACACCGGGGAGCTGTTTTTT
CDR3 protein: CASSPGAGVNTGELFF

D gene: -
J gene: TRBJ2-2
V gene: TRBV19
CDR3 DNA: TGTGCCAGTAGTATAGTGGGGACCACCGGGGAGCTGTTTTTT
CDR3 protein: CASSIVGTTGELFF

D gene: TRBD2
J gene: TRBJ2-3
V gene: TRBV7-8
CDR3 DNA: TGTGCCAGCAGCCTCCTAGCGGGGAGCACAGATACGCAGTATTTT
CDR3 protein: CASSLLAGSTDTQYF

D gene: TRBD2
J gene: TRBJ2-3
V gene: TRBV7-9
CDR3 DNA: TGTGCCAGCAGCTTACGCCAGCGGGGATGGGCAGATACGCAGTATTTT
CDR3 protein: CASSLRQRGWADTQYF

D gene: TRBD1
J gene: TRBJ1-1
V gene: TRBV18
CDR3 DNA: TGTGCCAGCTCACCAAGACAGGGGGAGGTGGTAGCTTTCTTT
CDR3 protein: CASSPRQGEVVAFF

D gene: TRBD2
J gene: TRBJ2-1
V gene: TRBV9
CDR3 DNA: TGTGCCAGCAGCCCCCGGACTAGCGGGGGCCTCTACAATGAGCAGTTCTTC
CDR3 protein: CASSPRTSGGLYNEQFF

D gene: -
J gene: TRBJ2-3
V gene: TRBV7-9
CDR3 DNA: TGTGCCAGCAGCGAGACTGGGGATACGCAGTATTTT
CDR3 protein: CASSETGDTQYF

D gene: -
J gene: TRBJ2-7
V gene: TRBV14
CDR3 DNA: TGTGCCAGCAGCCAATGGGTGGGGTACGAGCAGTACTTC
CDR3 protein: CASSQWVGYEQYF

D gene: -
J gene: TRBJ1-2
V gene: TRBV5-1
CDR3 DNA: TGCGCCAGCAGCTGGTCCAACGGGGGCAATGGCTACACCTTC
CDR3 protein: CASSWSNGGNGYTF

D gene: -
J gene: TRBJ1-1
V gene: TRBV19
CDR3 DNA: TGTGCCACGAAGCCCGAGGGTAGGACTGAAGCTTTCTTT
CDR3 protein: CATKPEGRTEAFF

D gene: TRBD1
J gene: TRBJ1-6
V gene: TRBV30
CDR3 DNA: TGTGCCTGGCAAACGGGACAGGGAACCTCACCCCTCCACTTT
CDR3 protein: CAWQTGQGTSPLHF

D gene: -
J gene: TRBJ2-4
V gene: TRBV4-1
CDR3 DNA: TGCGCCAGCAGCCAAGAAACGTTAGCCAAAAACATTCAGTACTTC
CDR3 protein: CASSQETLAKNIQYF

D gene: TRBD1
J gene: TRBJ1-2
V gene: TRBV4-3
CDR3 DNA: TGCGCCAGCAGCCAAGCTACAGGGGGCTTAAACTATGGCTACACCTTC
CDR3 protein: CASSQATGGLNYGYTF

D gene: -
J gene: TRBJ2-3
V gene: TRBV19
CDR3 DNA: TGTGCCAGTAGTGCCCATGAGGCGGGGTCTCAAGATACGCAGTATTTT
CDR3 protein: CASSAHEAGSQDTQYF

D gene: -
J gene: TRBJ1-2
V gene: TRBV6-1
CDR3 DNA: TGTGCCAGCAGTGTCCTCAGCTTGGAATCCTATGGCTACACCTTC
CDR3 protein: CASSVLSLESYGYTF

D gene: TRBD2
J gene: TRBJ2-7
V gene: TRBV28
CDR3 DNA: TGTGCCAGCAGTGAGGGACTAGCGGGAACCTACGAGCAGTACTTC
CDR3 protein: CASSEGLAGTYEQYF